Following are 27 T cell receptor beta chains from one sample sequenced in a study of radiotherapy plus CTLA-4 blockade in lung cancer. TCRdb's copy holds only in-frame clones and misses some; the assay was immunoSEQ multiplex PCR. The sample includes under 95,000 clones, about 80% of them seen just once. The source material was peripheral blood, sampled from a patient treated with radiotherapy plus ipilimumab. These receptors were taken from a human donor with non-small cell lung cancer who had stable disease on radiotherapy plus ipilimumab.

The chain joins TRBV18 to TRBJ2-6, with D perhaps TRBD2 (6 bases). Per germline, CDR1 KGHSH and CDR2 LQKENI. The CDR3 extends over 16 amino acids. The V gene lost 0 bases and the J gene lost 2 bases, with 8 bases spanning the gap. Here the CDR3 reads CASSPPWGAGANVLTF. In nucleotides, the CDR3 is TGTGCCAGCTCACCACCGTGGGGGGCTGGGGCCAACGTCCTGACTTTC.

The chain carries TRBV6-5 and TRBJ1-4, with TRBD1 matching 7 bases. This CDR3 is 15 amino acids long. Germline-derived CDR1 and CDR2 are MNHEY and SVGAGI. The ends lost 6 bases at V and 5 bases at J; junction bases unmatched: 9. In nucleotides, the CDR3 is TGTGCCAGCAGCCGGAAGACAGGGCCAAATGAAAAACTGTTTTTT. Its protein is CASSRKTGPNEKLFF.

This chain uses TRBV6-1 with TRBJ2-1, with 7 bases lining up with TRBD1. J was trimmed by 7 bases and V by 5 bases; bases with no gene match: 11. Per germline, CDR1 MNHNS and CDR2 SASEGT. The CDR3 consists of 15 residues. CDR3 protein: CASSPGDSRKNEQFF. CDR3 DNA sequence: TGTGCCAGCAGTCCCGGGGACAGTCGTAAGAATGAGCAGTTCTTC.

The chain links TRBV6-1 to TRBJ1-4; a weak D match, TRBD1 (5 bases). Per the germline V gene, CDR1 is MNHNS and CDR2 is SASEGT. Deletions cut 1 base from V and 8 bases from J, with 17 bases between. This CDR3 is 16 amino acids long. CDR3 coding DNA: TGTGCCAGCAGTGAAGGGTGGGTCAGGGAGGGCGAAAAACTGTTTTTT. Translating it yields CASSEGWVREGEKLFF.

V and J are TRBV21-1 and TRBJ2-7; the table calls TRBD1, which could not be checked here. TRBV21-1 represents a pseudogene. The CDR3 is 15 amino acids. For the CDR3, the DNA is TGTGCCAGCAGCAAAATGGGACAGGGTATCTACGAGCAGTACTTC. Encoded protein: CASSKMGQGIYEQYF.

The rearrangement joins TRBV11-2 to TRBJ2-7; perhaps TRBD1 as D (6 bases). V shed 3 bases and J shed 2 bases, with 11 bases lying between them. Per germline, CDR1 SGHAT and CDR2 FQNNGV. This CDR3 is built from 14 residues. In nucleotides, the CDR3 is TGTGCCAGCAGCTTTGGGGGACAAGCCTACGAGCAGTACTTC. It yields the protein CASSFGGQAYEQYF.

The chain combines TRBV27 with TRBJ1-2; TRBD1 might be the D (5 bases). The germline gives CDR1 MNHEY, CDR2 SMNVEV (reference sequence). V lost 6 bases and J 4 bases, leaving 18 bases between the germline ends. The CDR3 totals 15 residues. The CDR3 bases are TGTGCCAGCAGCAATCGGGGGTCAGACCTCTATGGCTACACCTTC. It translates to CASSNRGSDLYGYTF.

The chain uses TRBV6-5 and TRBJ2-5, with TRBD1 matching 10 bases. The J call may be faulty, since TRBJ2-7 better matches the DNA end. Germline V gives CDR1 MNHEY, CDR2 SVGAGI. There are 14 residues in the CDR3. The CDR3 sequence is CASNDRGPTYEQYF. CDR3 bases: TGTGCCAGCAATGACAGGGGGCCAACCTACGAGCAGTACTTC.

V and J are TRBV11-3 and TRBJ1-5; D gene uncertain. Trimming shortened V by 5 bases and J by 2 bases, and 7 bases separated the two germline ends. CDR1 SGHNT and CDR2 YENEEA come from the germline V gene. The CDR3 loop spans 13 amino acids. CDR3 protein: CASSPQGNQPQHF. The CDR3 coding sequence is TGTGCCAGCAGCCCGCAGGGCAATCAGCCCCAGCATTTT.

The chain uses TRBV9 and TRBJ2-2, with 8 nucleotides matching TRBD2. This CDR3 comprises 17 residues. Germline CDR1 is SGDLS and CDR2 is YYNGEE. V shed 3 bases and J 0 bases; nucleotides not matched to a gene: 7. The CDR3 is CASSDWGTRANTGELFF. CDR3 coding DNA: TGTGCCAGCAGCGACTGGGGGACTAGGGCGAACACCGGGGAGCTGTTTTTT.

The J gene is TRBJ2-2, the V gene TRBV9, with 12 nucleotides matching TRBD1. Germline V gene lookup returns CDR1 SGDLS and CDR2 YYNGEE. V lost 3 bases to trimming and J lost 6 bases; unmatched junction nucleotides: 3. The CDR3 has 15 residues. CDR3 amino acids: CASSGDRGLPGELFF. Here the CDR3 DNA reads TGTGCCAGCAGCGGGGACAGGGGGCTGCCCGGGGAGCTGTTTTTT.

The chain uses TRBV18 and TRBJ2-7; 7 bases map to TRBD2. V was pared by 0 bases and J by 3 bases, with 5 bases of the junction left unmatched. Germline-derived CDR1 and CDR2 are KGHSH and LQKENI. The CDR3 totals 15 residues. The CDR3 loop is CASSPPSAGVYEQYF. The CDR3 nucleotides read TGTGCCAGCTCACCACCTAGCGCGGGGGTCTACGAGCAGTACTTC.

The chain uses TRBV15 and TRBJ1-4; 9 bases match TRBD1. CDR3 size: 16 residues. With 6 bases clipped from V and 8 bases from J, the junction kept 13 bases outside the gene matches. Germline CDR1 LNHNV, CDR2 YYDKDF (reference sequence). The DNA for the CDR3 is TGTGCCACCAGTCCTTCCCCGGGACAGGGAACAGAAAAACTGTTTTTT. This codes for CATSPSPGQGTEKLFF.

J is TRBJ2-2 and V is TRBV4-2; the D gene is possibly TRBD1 (6 bases). The CDR3 totals 14 residues. V lost 2 bases to trimming and J lost 6 bases, with 10 bases between them. The germline CDR1 and CDR2 sequences are LGHNA and YNFKEQ. CDR3 loop: CASSQLTGSGELFF. CDR3 sequence (DNA): TGTGCCAGCAGCCAACTTACAGGGTCCGGGGAGCTGTTTTTT.

The gene calls are TRBV11-1 and TRBJ1-3, with D unresolved. The V end lost 2 bases, the J end lost 2 bases, and 7 bases lay between the germline ends. The germline gives CDR1 SGHAT, CDR2 FQDESV (reference sequence). The CDR3 loop spans 14 amino acids. The CDR3 sequence is CASSLRTTGNTIYF. The CDR3 nucleotides read TGTGCCAGCAGCTTAAGGACGACTGGAAACACCATATATTTT. The entire variable domain, with the rest obtained from reference TRBV11-1 and TRBJ1-3, is as follows: EAEVAQSPRYKITEKSQAVAFWCDPISGHATLYWYRQILGQGPELLVQFQDESVVDDSQLPKDRFSAERLKGVDSTLKIQPAELGDSAMYLCASSLRTTGNTIYFGEGSWLTVV.

The CDR3 nucleotides are TGTGCCAGCAGCTTACTCAACTCGTACAATGAGCAGTTCTTC. Its translation is CASSLLNSYNEQFF. V and J are TRBV11-2 and TRBJ2-1; D is uncertain. V shed 2 bases and J shed 4 bases, with 9 bases lying between them. Germline V CDR1 and CDR2: SGHAT, FQNNGV. CDR3 length equals 14 residues.

This clone was seen only once. This chain uses TRBV6-5 with TRBJ1-4; tentatively, D is TRBD1 (6 bases). This CDR3 is built from 14 residues. CDR1 is MNHEY and CDR2 is SVGAGI in the germline V gene. V dropped 8 bases and J dropped 4 bases, with 14 bases sitting between them. In DNA form, the CDR3 reads TGTGCCAGCGCCCGGACAGACTATAATGAAAAACTGTTTTTT. This codes for CASARTDYNEKLFF.

V usage is TRBV14 and J usage is TRBJ2-5; D unclear. Per germline, CDR1 SGHDN and CDR2 FVKESK. V was pared by 3 bases and J by 1 base, with 9 bases between. The CDR3 loop spans 14 amino acids. DNA of the CDR3: TGTGCCAGCAGCCAGTACAGTTCCCAAGAGACCCAGTACTTC. Translated: CASSQYSSQETQYF.

J is TRBJ2-5 and V is TRBV9; 9 bases agree with TRBD2. The CDR3 consists of 16 residues. CDR1 is SGDLS and CDR2 is YYNGEE in the germline V gene. The J segment lost 5 bases and the V segment lost 3 bases, leaving 11 bases of the junction unmatched. DNA for the CDR3: TGTGCCAGCAGCGAATCCGGGACTAGCAGGGTGGAGACCCAGTACTTC. Protein product: CASSESGTSRVETQYF.

The J gene is TRBJ2-1, the V gene TRBV5-1, with 9 bases that match TRBD2. This CDR3 is 16 amino acids long. J gave up 0 bases and V 3 bases, and 4 bases lay outside the gene matches. Germline V gene data show CDR1 as SGHRS and CDR2 as YFSETQ. The CDR3 region is CASSSLAGSSYNEQFF. CDR3 in DNA: TGCGCCAGCAGCTCCCTAGCGGGGAGCTCCTACAATGAGCAGTTCTTC.

This chain uses TRBV7-2 with TRBJ1-3; no reliable D call. CDR1 is SGHTA and CDR2 is FQGNSA in the germline V gene. Trimming shortened V by 4 bases and J by 4 bases, and 8 bases separated the two germline ends. The length of the CDR3 is 13 residues. CDR3 in amino acids: CASSSPFGNTIYF. In DNA form, the CDR3 reads TGTGCCAGCAGCTCGCCGTTCGGAAACACCATATATTTT.

The chain has TRBV5-6 and TRBJ1-1, with D tentatively TRBD1 (6 bases). Germline V gene data show CDR1 as SGHDT and CDR2 as YYEEEE. Trimming removed 0 bases at V and 0 bases at J, with 18 bases between. This CDR3 is 18 amino acids long. As DNA, the CDR3 is TGTGCCAGCAGCTTGGTGTCTTTGGGGGGCGCCATGAACACTGAAGCTTTCTTT. This gives the protein CASSLVSLGGAMNTEAFF. The whole variable domain, filled in from reference TRBV5-6 and TRBJ1-1, reads DAGVTQSPTHLIKTRGQQVTLRCSPKSGHDTVSWYQQALGQGPQFIFQYYEEEERQRGNFPDRFSGHQFPNYSSELNVNALLLGDSALYLCASSLVSLGGAMNTEAFFGQGTRLTVV.

The chain has TRBV11-2 and TRBJ2-1; 11 bases are shared with TRBD2. V gave up 5 bases and J gave up 5 bases; unmatched junction bases: 11. Germline CDR1 reads SGHAT; CDR2 reads FQNNGV. The CDR3 is 17 residues long. CDR3 sequence (DNA): TGTGCCAGCAGCCGACTAGCGGGGAGACAAATGCACAATGAGCAGTTCTTC. Its translation is CASSRLAGRQMHNEQFF. Full variable domain (outside the CDR3, taken from reference TRBV11-2 and TRBJ2-1): EAGVAQSPRYKIIEKRQSVAFWCNPISGHATLYWYQQILGQGPKLLIQFQNNGVVDDSQLPKDRFSAERLKGVDSTLKIQPAKLEDSAVYLCASSRLAGRQMHNEQFFGPGTRLTVL.

This clone turned up a few times. The chain employs TRBV2 and TRBJ2-3, with 8 bases matching TRBD2. V lost 0 bases, J lost 4 bases, and 6 bases stayed unmatched. The CDR3 runs to 16 residues. Germline V gene data show CDR1 as SNHLY and CDR2 as FYNNEI. The CDR3 here is CASSEAGAGVPDTQYF. In DNA, the CDR3 is TGTGCCAGCAGTGAAGCGGGAGCGGGAGTCCCAGATACGCAGTATTTT.

The chain has TRBV5-1 and TRBJ1-6; 9 bases are shared with TRBD1. The V gene end was trimmed by 5 bases and the J gene end by 9 bases; junction bases not matched to a gene: 6. Germline values: CDR1 SGHRS, CDR2 YFSETQ. The CDR3 totals 14 residues. The CDR3 here is CASRPGQGSSPLHF. The DNA of the CDR3 is TGCGCCAGCAGACCGGGACAGGGTAGTTCACCCCTCCACTTT.

The chain joins TRBV28 to TRBJ1-5; no firm D call. CDR3 length: 15 residues. Germline V gene sequence: CDR1 MDHEN, CDR2 SYDVKM. V was pared by 10 bases and J by 7 bases, with 23 bases between. Written as DNA, the CDR3 is TGTGCCATCCAGAAGATCGACCCCCGCGGGCAGCCCCAGCATTTT. It translates to CAIQKIDPRGQPQHF.

The chain recombines TRBV6-1 with TRBJ2-7; 8 bases map to TRBD2. CDR1 and CDR2 (germline): MNHNS, SASEGT. The CDR3 spans 13 residues. The V and J ends lost 5 bases and 6 bases, in that order; junction bases with no gene match: 6. As DNA, the CDR3 is TGTGCCAGCAGTCGAGCGGGAGCAGCCGAGCAGTACTTC. Its protein product is CASSRAGAAEQYF.